These T cell receptor beta chains were read from a single sample in a study of blood T cell repertoires in COVID-19. Method: immunoSEQ multiplex PCR; TCRdb's copy keeps in-frame clones and lacks some. The sample holds roughly 260,000 clones; around 82% are singletons and the top ten take 3.1%. Sequenced: peripheral blood. Source of these receptors: a woman in her late teens or twenties with acute or convalescent COVID-19. Each CDR3 is given with its conserved first and last residue. A D gene is named only where the DNA matches it firmly. Clone size is stated in some rows and not others, as once, few, many or a class when expanded.

J gene,clone size,D gene,V gene,CDR3 protein,CDR3 DNA
TRBJ2-1,.,TRBD1,TRBV4-3,CASSQSIRDRESNEQFF,TGCGCCAGCAGCCAATCAATCCGGGACAGGGAATCCAATGAGCAGTTCTTC
TRBJ1-3,.,.,TRBV14,CASSQAQQISGNTIYF,TGTGCCAGCAGCCAAGCCCAACAGATTAGTGGAAACACCATATATTTT
TRBJ2-7,.,TRBD2,TRBV5-1,CASSQPSGEGNEQYF,TGCGCCAGCAGCCAACCTAGCGGGGAGGGCAACGAGCAGTACTTC
TRBJ2-3,.,TRBD1,TRBV19,CASSIEGQGIETQYF,TGTGCCAGTAGTATAGAGGGACAGGGGATCGAAACGCAGTATTTT
TRBJ2-7,.,TRBD1,TRBV5-1,CASKYAIGTGQSEQYF,TGCGCCAGCAAGTACGCCATCGGGACAGGCCAGAGCGAGCAGTACTTC
TRBJ1-1,.,TRBD1,TRBV6-2/TRBV6-3,CASSSPSGGLTEAFF,TGTGCCAGCAGCTCCCCCTCAGGGGGCCTCACTGAAGCTTTCTTT
TRBJ1-1,.,.,TRBV7-9,CASSLFVSTEAFF,TGTGCCAGCAGCTTATTCGTATCCACTGAAGCTTTCTTT
TRBJ2-1,few,.,TRBV19,CASSAGGDYNEQFF,TGTGCCAGTAGTGCAGGCGGGGACTACAATGAGCAGTTCTTC
TRBJ1-6,.,.,TRBV27,CASSMETGSSSYNSPLHF,TGTGCCAGCAGTATGGAAACAGGCTCCAGCTCCTATAATTCACCCCTCCACTTT
TRBJ2-3,few,.,TRBV7-6,CASSQVQGVGTDTQYF,TGTGCCAGCAGCCAGGTGCAGGGCGTGGGGACAGATACGCAGTATTTT
TRBJ2-1,.,TRBD1,TRBV4-3,CASSQDRGAYNEQFF,TGCGCCAGCAGCCAGGACAGGGGGGCCTACAATGAGCAGTTCTTC
TRBJ1-2,.,.,TRBV19,CASSPPGVTSYGYTF,TGTGCCAGTAGTCCCCCAGGGGTTACTAGCTATGGCTACACCTTC
TRBJ2-1,.,TRBD2,TRBV7-8,CASSLSFGLAAVYNEQFF,TGTGCCAGCAGCTTATCCTTCGGACTAGCGGCGGTCTACAATGAGCAGTTCTTC
TRBJ2-2,once,.,TRBV20-1,CSTSGATGELFF,TGCAGTACAAGTGGGGCCACCGGGGAGCTGTTTTTT
TRBJ1-5,.,.,TRBV28,CASSLFNLGRRNQPQHF,TGTGCCAGCAGTTTATTTAATTTGGGTCGCAGGAATCAGCCCCAGCATTTT
TRBJ1-5,.,TRBD1,TRBV5-6,CASSSGSGQHNQPQHF,TGTGCCAGCAGCTCCGGATCGGGACAGCACAATCAGCCCCAGCATTTT
TRBJ1-2,.,TRBD1,TRBV9,CASSLSDRGLNYGYTF,TGTGCCAGCAGCCTTTCGGACAGGGGGCTAAACTATGGCTACACCTTC
TRBJ1-1,.,.,TRBV2,CASKVDMNTEAFF,TGTGCCAGCAAGGTGGACATGAACACTGAAGCTTTCTTT
TRBJ1-1,.,.,TRBV5-6,CASSPFGRSHTEAFF,TGTGCCAGCAGCCCGTTCGGGAGGTCGCACACTGAAGCTTTCTTT
TRBJ1-4,.,.,TRBV3-1/TRBV3-2,CASSQDRGGGISTNEKLFF,TGTGCCAGCAGCCAAGATCGGGGGGGAGGCATATCAACTAATGAAAAACTGTTTTTT
TRBJ2-7,.,.,TRBV7-9,CASSFSYEQYF,TGTGCCAGCAGCTTCAGCTACGAGCAGTACTTC
TRBJ2-1,.,TRBD1,TRBV5-1,CASSLVSGQLYNEQFF,TGCGCCAGCAGCTTGGTATCGGGACAGCTCTACAATGAGCAGTTCTTC
TRBJ1-2,.,TRBD1,TRBV30,CAWSVYPRTGMDYGYTF,TGTGCCTGGAGTGTTTATCCTAGGACAGGGATGGACTATGGCTACACCTTC
TRBJ2-5,.,.,TRBV19,CASSLEETQYF,TGTGCCAGTAGTCTTGAGGAGACCCAGTACTTC
TRBJ1-2,.,.,TRBV19,CASNSPGNYGYTF,TGTGCCAGTAACTCCCCAGGCAACTATGGCTACACCTTC
TRBJ2-5,few,.,TRBV19,CASSMLGENQETQYF,TGTGCCAGTAGTATGCTGGGAGAAAACCAAGAGACCCAGTACTTC
TRBJ2-7,.,TRBD2,TRBV6-2/TRBV6-3,CVSSLASGSPTEGYEQYF,TGTGTCAGCAGTTTAGCTAGCGGGAGTCCGACCGAGGGGTACGAGCAGTACTTC
TRBJ2-5,once,TRBD2,TRBV9,CASSVGTSGLGETQYF,TGTGCCAGCAGCGTAGGTACTAGCGGCCTGGGGGAGACCCAGTACTTC
TRBJ2-7,once,TRBD2,TRBV6-2/TRBV6-3,CASSYSPGWRELMNEQYF,TGTGCCAGCAGTTACTCGCCGGGATGGCGGGAGCTAATGAACGAGCAGTACTTC
TRBJ1-2,once,.,TRBV20-1,CSASLSDGYTF,TGCAGTGCTAGTCTCAGCGATGGCTACACCTTC
TRBJ1-5,.,.,TRBV5-5,CASSLGSGLKQPQHF,TGTGCCAGCAGCTTGGGGTCGGGGTTGAAGCAGCCCCAGCATTTT
TRBJ2-6,once,.,TRBV7-2,CASSLAAAAGAGANVLTF,TGTGCCAGCAGCTTAGCGGCGGCGGCAGGGGCCGGGGCCAACGTCCTGACTTTC